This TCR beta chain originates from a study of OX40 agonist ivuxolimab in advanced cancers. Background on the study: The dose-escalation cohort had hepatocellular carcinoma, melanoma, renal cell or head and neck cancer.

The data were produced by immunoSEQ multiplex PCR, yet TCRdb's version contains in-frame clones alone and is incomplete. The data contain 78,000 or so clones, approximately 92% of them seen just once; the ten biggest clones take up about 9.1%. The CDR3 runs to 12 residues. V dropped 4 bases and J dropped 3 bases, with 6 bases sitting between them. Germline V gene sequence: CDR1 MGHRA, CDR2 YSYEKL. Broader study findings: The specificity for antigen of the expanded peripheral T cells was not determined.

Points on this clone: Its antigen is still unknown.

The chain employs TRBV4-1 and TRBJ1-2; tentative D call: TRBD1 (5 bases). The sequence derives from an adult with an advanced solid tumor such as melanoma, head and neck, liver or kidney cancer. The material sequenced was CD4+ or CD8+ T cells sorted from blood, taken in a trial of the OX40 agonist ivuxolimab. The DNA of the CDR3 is TGCGCCAGCAGCCTGGGGGACTATGGCTACACCTTC. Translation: CASSLGDYGYTF.